This TCR beta chain was sequenced during a study of PD-L1 blockade in urothelial cancer. As for the study in general: Each patient had 0 to 3 earlier chemotherapy regimens. Median T cell yield from blood was about 130,000. Treatment start was followed by blood analysis at 3 weeks (second dose) and again at 6 weeks. Findings and limits, study-wide: At the 3-week point, tumor-associated blood clones expanded more in durable-benefit patients.

Remarks on this clone: Its specificity is unknown.

Data came from immunoSEQ multiplex PCR; TCRdb stores just in-frame clones and leaves some out. The data contain tens of thousands of clones, about 79% of them singletons. Time point specified: peripheral blood 6 weeks after treatment start. This CDR3 spans 14 amino acids. The V and J ends lost 3 bases and 1 base respectively, with 8 bases between them. Germline loops: CDR1 KGHSH, CDR2 LQKENI. The material sequenced was PBMCs, taken around atezolizumab (anti-PD-L1) treatment. This sequence originates from a man aged 65-85 years with urothelial cancer. The chain couples TRBV18 to TRBJ2-3; D remains unclear. CDR3 sequence (DNA): TGTGCCAGCTCACCTACCTCGGGCACAGATACGCAGTATTTT. Residues: CASSPTSGTDTQYF.